This is a list of T cell receptor beta chains from one sample in a study of CXCR3-negative and CXCR3-positive naive CD8 T cells. Using the 5' RACE reads, TCRdb records one entry per CDR3 protein without DNA. Its table lists 46,000 or so distinct CDR3 sequences. The sequencing sample was made of naive CXCR3- CD8+ T cells from blood. Receptor source: a human donor in good health. Some clones in this sample may be carry-over from other donors' samples. Both conserved end residues are part of each CDR3.

CDR3aa,j_gene,v_gene,len
CASSLRRADNEQFF,TRBJ2-1,TRBV5-1,14
CASSGTGEAYNSPLHF,TRBJ1-6,TRBV25-1,16
CASSQKSGDTEAFF,TRBJ1-1,TRBV4-2,14
CASSSPREPNYGYTF,TRBJ1-2,TRBV6-5,15
CASSLGPPGQRDIQYF,TRBJ2-4,TRBV7-2,16
CASSKSPEGGGNEQFF,TRBJ2-1,TRBV6-4,16
CATSDSPALADTQYF,TRBJ2-3,TRBV24-1,15
CASSISGYEQYF,TRBJ2-7,TRBV19,12
CASSTTLGLQETQYF,TRBJ2-5,TRBV5-5,15
CASSHGGPSYEQYF,TRBJ2-7,TRBV14,14
CSVEVAQGREKLFF,TRBJ1-4,TRBV29-1,14
CASSYSWGFNVGTDTQYF,TRBJ2-3,TRBV6-5,18
CASSITADMNTEAFF,TRBJ1-1,TRBV19,15
CASSLSTGQPQHF,TRBJ1-5,TRBV27,13
CASSVDGVTEAFF,TRBJ1-1,TRBV9,13
CASSLGTGSSYNSPLHF,TRBJ1-6,TRBV7-6,17
CASSLIINGDEAFF,TRBJ1-1,TRBV4-1,14
CASSYEAGDYEQYF,TRBJ2-7,TRBV5-6,14
CASSPHNSGANVLTF,TRBJ2-6,TRBV4-1,15
CASSLFDTDTQYF,TRBJ2-3,TRBV27,13
CASSQGNSNTGELFF,TRBJ2-2,TRBV9,15
CASSLYSGDITGELFF,TRBJ2-2,TRBV5-1,16
CAESGHLRSPLHF,TRBJ1-6,TRBV28,13
CASSYIPRDRGRGEQYF,TRBJ2-7,TRBV6-2/TRBV6-3,17
CASSPDASGQDQPQHF,TRBJ1-5,TRBV28,16
CASSIYAGVGTGELFF,TRBJ2-2,TRBV19,16
CASSSRTGTNTGELFF,TRBJ2-2,TRBV28,16
CASSITGQGDTEAFF,TRBJ1-1,TRBV12-3/TRBV12-4,15
CASSPGHSSYEQYF,TRBJ2-7,TRBV6-5,14
CASSATGTGIYEQYF,TRBJ2-7,TRBV7-6,15
CASSLNPQERGYYEQYF,TRBJ2-7,TRBV7-6,17
CASRPWGALNVLTF,TRBJ2-6,TRBV11-1,14
CASSVSDTNYGYTF,TRBJ1-2,TRBV9,14
CASSLPHRSSYEQYF,TRBJ2-7,TRBV7-2,15
CASSFGTGNPSYNEQFF,TRBJ2-1,TRBV5-1,17
CASSGAGREQFF,TRBJ2-1,TRBV2,12
CAWSVPWSLNYGYTF,TRBJ1-2,TRBV30,15
CASSPGHTANEKLFF,TRBJ1-4,TRBV25-1,15
CASSQDGRGWATEAFF,TRBJ1-1,TRBV4-1,16
CASSYLGGYNEQFF,TRBJ2-1,TRBV6-2/TRBV6-3,14
CATSSRTGLYYEQYF,TRBJ2-7,TRBV15,15
CSVPKDSPNTGELFF,TRBJ2-2,TRBV29-1,15
CASSQERGGSYEQYF,TRBJ2-7,TRBV4-1,15
CSARVDTKNIQYF,TRBJ2-4,TRBV20-1,13
CASSEASGGAVEQFF,TRBJ2-1,TRBV2,15
CASSAPGDGTYEQYF,TRBJ2-7,TRBV5-1,15
CASSGSDRGHRETQYF,TRBJ2-5,TRBV7-9,16
CSVDSGTSGSYNEQFF,TRBJ2-1,TRBV29-1,16
CASSEVEDSSYEQYF,TRBJ2-7,TRBV2,15
CASSLEMSSGGNEQFF,TRBJ2-1,TRBV5-1,16
CASTPDQATDTQYF,TRBJ2-3,TRBV28,14
CASEVLGGGMNTEAFF,TRBJ1-1,TRBV28,16
CASSQEWQGGTEAFF,TRBJ1-1,TRBV4-2,15